The TCR beta chain described here comes from a study of T cell changes during pregnancy in multiple sclerosis (dated by TCRdb to about 2019). With respect to the entire study: The study examined how the T cell repertoire changed over the course of pregnancy in women with multiple sclerosis.

As to this clone: Its cognate antigen has yet to be identified. No base quality values were provided; no much bigger clone lies one nucleotide off.

From cysteine to phenylalanine, the CDR3 is 14 amino acids long. Only the CDR3 DNA stays, 42 bases, in frame from base 1. Sequences SGHRS (CDR1) and YFSETQ (CDR2) are obtained from the germline V gene. Trimming at the junction amounts to 4 bases on V and 4 bases on J, and the germline ends lie 11 bases apart. Libraries were made using the immunoSEQ multiplex PCR assay. TCRdb took this table from immuneACCESS and kept in-frame rearrangements with V and J called. Such tables lack part of the clones; where checked against another copy, unresolved V genes explain under half of the gap, and the rest is unexplained. The sample includes tens of thousands of clones, with 90% observed a single time. Around 1.5% of the sample comes from the top ten.

The source of this sequence is a female donor with multiple sclerosis, enrolled in a pregnancy study. The sequence is built from TRBV5-1 and TRBJ2-2; TRBD2 could be the D gene, as 5 bases match. This specimen consisted of peripheral blood, obtained in the third trimester of pregnancy. DNA sequence: TGCGCCAGCAGCCCTCGGACTGCCACCGGGGAGCTGTTTTTT. It is translated as CASSPRTATGELFF.